This TCR beta chain was captured in a study of vaccination effects on CD4 cells after COVID-19. At the level of the study: Each person got two doses of an mRNA SARS-CoV-2 vaccine, BNT162b2 or mRNA-1273. General observations from the study: Only a single clone (1 of 255 vaccine-induced clones in healthy vaccinees) cross-reacted with common cold coronaviruses. Clones arising from infection and from vaccination showed marked clonal contraction late after vaccination.

Sequencing followed a ViraFEST assay step that expanded antigen-specific CD4+ T cells with viral peptide pools. Around day 10 of culture, CD4+ T cells were separated out. Nucleocapsid antibody tests were negative, and the vaccine recipients had no prior SARS-CoV-2 infection. IL-2 medium took the place of half the medium on both days 3 and 7. Trimming cost V 2 bases and J 7 bases, with 15 bases left between them. The CDR3 runs to 14 residues. Germline loops: CDR1 SGHRS, CDR2 YFSETQ. Notes on this clone: No antigen is known for it.

Method: immunoSEQ multiplex PCR; TCRdb's copy keeps in-frame clones and lacks some. The sample includes fewer than 25,000 clones, 60% to 80% of them seen just once. The chain links TRBV5-1 to TRBJ1-2, with D possibly being TRBD1 (6 bases). The sequences come from CD4+ T cells from PBMCs cultured with HCoV-NL63 spike peptides, collected before COVID-19 vaccination. The sequence came from a human donor who received a COVID-19 vaccine. The CDR3, as DNA: TGCGCCAGCAGCTTTCACAGGGAATCGGTTGGCTACACCTTC. It specifies CASSFHRESVGYTF.